This T cell receptor (beta chain) emerged from a study of T cell responses to AZD1222 COVID-19 vaccine (dated by TCRdb to the early 2020s). At the level of the whole study: AZD1222 recipients with second doses at about 4 weeks or about 12 weeks were pooled, because spike-specific TCR depth and breadth did not differ between schedules. TCR sequencing was performed for 230 to 250 trial participants, of whom about 200 were given two doses of AZD1222 and roughly 25 were given two doses of MenACWY control vaccine. Enrollment into the trials was organized by age into subgroups of 18-55, 56-69 and 70-plus years, and those subgroups contained approximately 160, 26 and 62 TCR-sequenced participants, respectively. Study-level results and caveats: Because no day 14 peak-response samples were available, the repertoires could be characterized only after the peak T cell response. In the small 56-69-year group, the increase in depth fell short of significance, most likely because of low power. Reportedly, close to half of the unique spike-specific TCRs recognized epitopes lying outside the regions that are mutated in the B.1.351 and B.1.1.7 variants. A significant rise in spike-specific TCR breadth and depth was observed after two AZD1222 doses relative to day 0 and relative to MenACWY recipients. Most participants were white British and females outnumbered males, and the authors suggested that clonal diversity may have been underestimated. Conclusions about previously exposed vaccinees are limited, since just a handful of AZD1222 recipients were seropositive for SARS-CoV-2 at baseline. The vaccine-associated CD4 TCRs covered the entire spike protein, and the dominant responses fell in regions 160-218 and 743-854.

With regard to this clone: Its antigen remains undetermined. No much larger clone is present one base from it, and per-base qualities are unavailable.

In light of the paper, this sample's time point label describes: baseline before first vaccination. Vaccinee samples were obtained from the UK trials COV001 and COV002, which included a single-blind randomized controlled phase 2/3 trial of AZD1222 (ChAdOx1 nCoV-19) in healthy adults. For TCRbeta chain sequencing, PBMC samples from trial participants were taken at day 0 and at day 28 after the second dose. The CDR3 regions of human TCRbeta chains were subjected to immunosequencing. Concerning the study's data processing: Repertoire TCRs were matched against a reference library of SARS-CoV-2-specific TCRs generated with the MIRA antigen-specificity platform. Breadth meant the fraction of unique TCRs that were SARS-CoV-2-associated, whereas depth meant the fraction of total T cells that were SARS-CoV-2-associated. Using the MIRA data, each spike-specific TCR was assigned both to the spike region to which the TCR was reactive and to a CD4 or CD8 class. Log10-transformed breadth and depth values were compared by one-way ANOVA with Sidak's multiple comparisons tests. Imported from immuneACCESS, the table was reduced by TCRdb to in-frame sequences with V and J called. These copies leave out some clones; in studies compared against another copy, an unresolved V gene accounts for under half, and the cause of the remainder is not known. D and trimming were read from the DNA, whereas the V and J calls and clone size are those reported in that table. Here the sample has about 150,000 clones; approximately 86% occur a single time. The ten largest clones capture 2.6% of the sample.

From cysteine to phenylalanine, the CDR3 is 13 amino acids long. Of all the DNA, just the CDR3 is kept, 39 bases in frame from base 1. The germline V gene provides CDR1 SGHTA and CDR2 FQGNSA. A distance of 9 bases separates the germline ends of V and J, which lose 5 bases and 1 base respectively. This clonotype was obtained from an adult in good health. The source material was peripheral blood, sampled on day 0 of AZD1222 vaccination. The chain was built from TRBV7-2 and TRBJ2-7; there is no confident call for the D gene. For the CDR3, the sequence is CASSPLSSYEQYF. DNA sequence: TGTGCCAGCAGCCCACTTTCATCCTACGAGCAGTACTTC.